This TCR beta chain was found in a study of shared T cell receptors in the human thymus (dated by TCRdb to about 2021). In the study overall: The study examined how self-reactive, shared T-cell receptor alpha chains are generated in the human thymus.

The library was generated by the immunoSEQ multiplex PCR assay. TCRdb carries this immuneACCESS record with in-frame sequences only. Its versions omit some clonotypes, under half of them owing to an unresolved V gene in the studies checked, with the rest unexplained. This sample is represented by hundreds of thousands of clones; approximately 88% of them were singletons. The ten largest make up 0.0085% to 0.012% of the sample. With regard to this clone: Its antigen remains unidentified. No base quality information exists; no much larger clone differs at one position.

The CDR3 runs 15 residues from the cysteine to the phenylalanine. Only CDR3 DNA remains: 45 bases, in frame from the first base. The CDR1 and CDR2 encoded by the germline V gene are SGHDN and FVKESK. V and J lose 5 bases and 0 bases, and a span of 11 bases separates them. This sample was shared with a second study, whose subject was human thymus T cells. The second investigation adds: The donors were immunologically healthy infants in Finland who had open corrective cardiac surgery for congenital heart defects. Thymus tissue was collected as surgical resects that were removed during corrective cardiac surgery. V and J gene segment usage appeared biased in both thymic and peripheral blood repertoires. The related research reported highly overlapping thymic TCR repertoires among unrelated individuals. TCR alpha and beta repertoires from roughly 8 infant thymus samples and four related peripheral blood samples were characterized in the study. Donor ages ranged from roughly 7 to 250 days, and the cohort comprised six male and a couple of female infants. Thymocytes were freed from the tissue by mechanical means and kept at -70 degrees C as pellets of roughly 8.5-30 million cells. A QIAsymphony instrument was used to extract genomic DNA from frozen cell pellets. TCRB and TCRAD loci were amplified from a standardized quantity of quality-controlled genomic DNA using the immunoSEQ multiplex PCR assay. The amplicons spanned the V(D)J region and were long enough to cover the CDR3 and allow V and J genes to be identified. The commercial immunoSEQ service was used to sequence amplicons on an Illumina platform. Corrections for primer bias and sequencing errors followed previously described methods, while TCRAD and TCRB definitions were based on the IMGT database. Repertoires were analysed with immunoSEQ Analyzer 3.0 and VDJTools, covering basic statistics, V/J segment usage, diversity estimates, rarefaction and pairwise overlap. To estimate diversity, the Chao1, ChaoE, Efron-Thisted, Shannon and inverse Simpson indices were applied, and diversity was also estimated on datasets down-sampled to the smallest sample. Repertoire overlap was determined by strict matching of CDR3 nucleotide sequence, V gene and J gene, and Jaccard-based multidimensional scaling clustering was applied. On average, roughly 740,000 unique TCRB clonotypes were obtained from thymus samples, compared with approximately 84,000 from blood samples.

The receptor was isolated from a boy under two years old with a congenital heart defect. Donor details come from another sample of the same person, matched by shared clones. This sequence uses TRBV14 and TRBJ2-1, with a weak D call of TRBD2 (5 bases match). Sequencing used thymocytes. The CDR3 loop reads CASSKHRDSYNEQFF. The DNA sequence is as follows: TGTGCCAGCAGCAAACACCGGGACTCCTACAATGAGCAGTTCTTC.